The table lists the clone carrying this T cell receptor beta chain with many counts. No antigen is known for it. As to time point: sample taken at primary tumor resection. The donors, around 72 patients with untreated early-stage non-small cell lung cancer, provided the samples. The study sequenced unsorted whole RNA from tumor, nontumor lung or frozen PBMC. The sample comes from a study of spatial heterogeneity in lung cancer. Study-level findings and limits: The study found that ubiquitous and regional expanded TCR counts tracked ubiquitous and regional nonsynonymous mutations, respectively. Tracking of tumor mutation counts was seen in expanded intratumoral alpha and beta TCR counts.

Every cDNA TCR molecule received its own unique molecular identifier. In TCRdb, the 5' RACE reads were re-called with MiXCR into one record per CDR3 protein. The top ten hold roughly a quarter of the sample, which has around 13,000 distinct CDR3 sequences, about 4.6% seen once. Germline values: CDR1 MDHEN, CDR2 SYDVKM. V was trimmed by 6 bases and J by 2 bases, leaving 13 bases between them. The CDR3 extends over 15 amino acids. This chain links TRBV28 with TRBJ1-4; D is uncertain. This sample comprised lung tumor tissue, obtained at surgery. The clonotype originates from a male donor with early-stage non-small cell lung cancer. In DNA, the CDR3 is TGTGCCAGCAGCACCCCTCGGGTTACTAATGAAAAACTGTTTTTT. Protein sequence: CASSTPRVTNEKLFF.